Listed here are 31 T cell receptor beta chains from one sample, sequenced in a study of PD-1 blockade in classical Hodgkin lymphoma (dated by TCRdb to about 2020). Receptor amplification or capture employed the immunoSEQ multiplex PCR assay. In its TCRdb copy, this immuneACCESS table keeps in-frame sequences only and misses some clones. Where compared with another copy, unresolved V genes explain less than half of these, and the others have no known cause. This sample has under 100,000 clones in its table, and 80% to 95% of those were observed once. The ten largest clones capture roughly 3% of the sample. In the paper's terms, the time point label means: cycle 2 day 1 (C2D1) of nivolumab. Relapse after autologous stem cell transplantation had occurred in all trial patients, and cohorts A, B and C were distinguished by prior brentuximab vedotin exposure. The input for sequencing was peripheral blood mononuclear cells (PBMCs), taken before the second cycle of nivolumab. The receptors derive from a human donor with classical Hodgkin lymphoma.

About this clone itself: One junction end does not reproduce the germline sequence, and a read error may be involved. The gene calls are TRBV7-7 and TRBJ2-5; 8 positions match TRBD2. Germline V gene lookup returns CDR1 SSHAT and CDR2 FNYEAQ (reference sequence). The CDR3 spans 15 residues. The CDR3 DNA sequence: TGTGCTAGCAGCTCCTCGGGGGGGAGCGGAGAGACCCAGTACTTC. Amino acids: CASSSSGGSGETQYF.

V gene TRBV6-5 combines with J gene TRBJ1-1; D ambiguous. CDR3 length: 11 amino acids. V lost 4 bases to trimming and J lost 8 bases, with 8 bases between them. Germline values: CDR1 MNHEY, CDR2 SVGAGI. CDR3 region: CASSSSSEAFF. The CDR3 DNA is TGTGCCAGCAGTTCTTCCTCGGAAGCTTTCTTT.

J is TRBJ2-5 and V is TRBV15, with a weak D call TRBD2 (5 bases). CDR3 length equals 19 residues. Germline-derived CDR1 and CDR2 are LNHNV and YYDKDF (reference sequence). The V end was cut by 0 bases, the J end by 1 base, with 21 bases between. The CDR3: CATSRDPRRARRTQETQYF. In DNA form, the CDR3 reads TGTGCCACCAGCAGAGATCCTCGTCGTGCTAGGAGGACCCAAGAGACCCAGTACTTC.

The V call is TRBV10-2, the J call TRBJ2-7; weak D call: TRBD2 (5 bases). This CDR3 is built from 14 residues. V lost 0 bases and J lost 0, with 6 bases in between. CDR1 and CDR2 from the germline V gene are WSHSY and SAAADI. CDR3 sequence reads: CASSESGSSYEQYF. DNA of the CDR3: TGCGCCAGCAGTGAGTCTGGGAGCTCCTACGAGCAGTACTTC.

As DNA, the CDR3 is TGTGCCAGCAGCGTAGTAGCGGGAGGGGTAGATACGCAGTATTTT. Amino acid sequence: CASSVVAGGVDTQYF. The V call is TRBV9, the J call TRBJ2-3; 11 bases are shared with TRBD2. The germline V gene has CDR1 SGDLS and CDR2 YYNGEE. V gave up 0 bases and J gave up 5 bases; unmatched junction bases: 2. This CDR3 comprises 15 residues.

The count of this clone is one. This rearrangement joins TRBV7-9 to TRBJ2-5, with 7 bases lining up with TRBD2. Unmatched junction bases numbered 15, after V lost 4 bases and J lost 4 bases. CDR1 and CDR2 from the germline V gene are SEHNR and FQNEAQ (reference sequence). This CDR3 has 17 residues. The CDR3 nucleotides are TGTGCCAGCAGCTCAACCACCGGAAGCGGGATGGGAGAGACCCAGTACTTC. Its protein product is CASSSTTGSGMGETQYF.

The rearrangement joins TRBV18 to TRBJ2-1; TRBD2 agrees at 9 bases. The CDR3 is made up of 16 amino acids. J lost 5 bases, V lost 3 bases, and 8 bases had no gene match. CDR1 and CDR2 from the germline V gene are KGHSH and LQKENI. The CDR3 loop is CASSPIAGVVNNEQFF. The CDR3 coding sequence is TGTGCCAGCTCACCCATAGCGGGAGTGGTAAACAATGAGCAGTTCTTC.

The chain recombines TRBV29-1 with TRBJ2-3; D possibly uses TRBD1 or TRBD2 (5 bases each). V shed 0 bases and J shed 0 bases, with 13 bases lying between them. The germline V gene has CDR1 SQVTM and CDR2 ANQGSEA. This CDR3 contains 16 residues. The CDR3 reads CSVEDTGTVSTDTQYF. The CDR3 DNA sequence: TGCAGCGTTGAAGATACCGGGACGGTTAGCACAGATACGCAGTATTTT.

The V and J genes are TRBV6-1 and TRBJ2-1; possibly TRBD1 or TRBD2 for D (5 bases each). The germline V gene has CDR1 MNHNS and CDR2 SASEGT. Trimming took 1 base from V and 6 from J, leaving 13 bases between them. The CDR3 is 15 residues long. The CDR3 sequence: CASSEGGWGGNEQFF. CDR3 DNA sequence: TGTGCCAGCAGTGAAGGGGGGTGGGGCGGCAATGAGCAGTTCTTC.

V and J are TRBV5-1 and TRBJ2-2, with 7 positions matching TRBD1. Trimming took 0 bases from V and 2 from J; bases not matched to a gene: 1. Germline CDR1 and CDR2: SGHRS and YFSETQ. The CDR3 runs to 15 residues. The CDR3 region is CASSLEGGNTGELFF. The CDR3 region has the DNA TGCGCCAGCAGCTTGGAAGGGGGCAACACCGGGGAGCTGTTTTTT.

V gene TRBV27 combines with J gene TRBJ2-5, with TRBD1 matching over 10 bases. The CDR3 length is 16 residues. J lost 5 bases, V lost 5 bases, and 11 bases had no gene match. The germline V gene encodes CDR1 MNHEY and CDR2 SMNVEV (reference sequence). CDR3 coding DNA: TGTGCCAGCAGTACCCTCTCCGGGACAGGGGACGAGACCCAGTACTTC. Translated, it gives CASSTLSGTGDETQYF.

The rearrangement joins TRBV19 to TRBJ2-6, with unresolved D. Per the germline V gene, CDR1 is LNHDA and CDR2 is SQIVND (reference sequence). Trimming pared 5 bases from V and 5 bases from J, leaving 10 bases between. The CDR3 totals 14 residues. The CDR3 DNA follows: TGTGCCAGTAGTTTACAAATCAGGGCCAACGTCCTGACTTTC. This translates into CASSLQIRANVLTF.

The gene calls are TRBV19 and TRBJ2-5; D not certain. Between the trimmed V and J ends, which lost 3 bases and 4 bases, there was a span of 9 bases. Germline V gene lookup returns CDR1 LNHDA and CDR2 SQIVND (reference sequence). The CDR3 spans 13 residues. CDR3 sequence (DNA): TGTGCCAGTAGTATGCTCCTTGGAGAGACCCAGTACTTC. Translating gives CASSMLLGETQYF.

This clone showed up just once. In nucleotides, the CDR3 is TGCGCCAGCAGCCCCTGGGGACAGGTGGACAGCTCTGGGGCCAACGTCCTGACTTTC. Protein sequence: CASSPWGQVDSSGANVLTF. The rearrangement uses TRBV5-1 and TRBJ2-6, with 8 bases aligning to TRBD1. The ends lost 4 bases at V and 0 bases at J; junction bases unmatched: 12. Germline CDR1 is SGHRS and CDR2 is YFSETQ. This CDR3 has 19 amino acids.

The chain recombines TRBV2 with TRBJ1-4; D ambiguous. V dropped 4 bases and J dropped 1 base, with 13 bases sitting between them. Germline V gene lookup returns CDR1 SNHLY and CDR2 FYNNEI. The CDR3 has 16 amino acids. The DNA for the CDR3 is TGTGCCAGCAGTGGAGAGAACCGTGGAACTAATGAAAAACTGTTTTTT. Its protein is CASSGENRGTNEKLFF.

The rearrangement uses TRBV7-9 and TRBJ2-3; D is ambiguous. Germline loops: CDR1 SEHNR, CDR2 FQNEAQ (reference sequence). Between the trimmed V and J ends, which lost 1 base and 4 bases, there was a span of 6 bases. The CDR3 runs to 13 residues. In nucleotides, the CDR3 is TGTGCCAGCAGCTTAGATATCGCAGATACGCAGTATTTT. Translation: CASSLDIADTQYF.

The chain couples TRBV11-3 to TRBJ2-7; 8 bases fit TRBD1. The CDR3 covers 13 residues. Germline CDR1 and CDR2: SGHNT and YENEEA. The V gene end was trimmed by 5 bases and the J gene end by 6 bases; junction bases not matched to a gene: 6. The CDR3 loop is CASSKTGAGEQYF. For the CDR3, the DNA is TGTGCCAGCAGCAAGACAGGGGCGGGCGAGCAGTACTTC.

This clone appeared once. The gene calls are TRBV14 and TRBJ1-1; the D is unclear. Trimming left V 4 bases short and J 3 bases short, with 15 bases between. Germline lookup yields CDR1 SGHDN and CDR2 FVKESK. This CDR3 has 15 amino acids. This chain's CDR3 is CASSPEWGRYTEAFF. The CDR3 region has the DNA TGTGCCAGCAGCCCCGAGTGGGGTCGGTACACTGAAGCTTTCTTT.

This clone was found a few times. The chain recombines TRBV5-1 with TRBJ2-1; 9 nucleotides match TRBD2. V shed 1 base, J shed 5 bases, and the junction held 7 bases outside the gene matches. The CDR3 runs 16 residues. Germline-derived CDR1 and CDR2 are SGHRS and YFSETQ. CDR3 nucleotides: TGCGCCAGCAGCTTGCAAACCAGCGGGAGGAACAATGAGCAGTTCTTC. Residues: CASSLQTSGRNNEQFF.

This chain uses TRBV11-2 with TRBJ1-4; D is ambiguous. Trimming removed 5 bases from V and 5 bases from J, with 15 bases in between. From germline, CDR1 is SGHAT and CDR2 FQNNGV. The CDR3 totals 15 residues. CDR3 loop: CASSPQLGSNEKLFF. As DNA, the CDR3 is TGTGCCAGCAGCCCTCAGTTGGGGAGCAATGAAAAACTGTTTTTT.

This rearrangement joins TRBV28 to TRBJ2-2; D remains unclear. The CDR3 consists of 14 residues. Germline CDR1 MDHEN, CDR2 SYDVKM. The V gene lost 2 bases and the J gene lost 3 bases, with 7 bases spanning the gap. The CDR3 is CASSLGLYTGELFF. The CDR3 bases are TGTGCCAGCAGTTTAGGGTTGTACACCGGGGAGCTGTTTTTT.

CDR3 sequence (DNA): TGTGCCTGGACCCGAAGGCCCCCCTACGAGCAGTACTTC. The encoded protein is CAWTRRPPYEQYF. This chain links TRBV30 with TRBJ2-7; D gene ambiguous. Germline V gene sequence: CDR1 GTSNPN, CDR2 SVGIG (reference sequence). Deletions cut 4 bases from V and 2 bases from J, with 12 bases between. CDR3 length equals 13 residues. Supplemented by reference TRBV30 and TRBJ2-7, the full variable domain reads SQTIHQWPATLVQPVGSPLSLECTVEGTSNPNLYWYRQAAGRGLQLLFYSVGIGQISSEVPQNLSASRPQDRQFILSSKKLLLSDSGFYLCAWTRRPPYEQYFGPGTRLTVT.

J is TRBJ2-2 and V is TRBV19, with 7 nucleotides matching TRBD2. V gave up 7 bases and J gave up 5 bases; unmatched junction bases: 4. This CDR3 has 13 residues. Germline V lookup: CDR1 LNHDA, CDR2 SQIVND (reference sequence). In DNA form, the CDR3 reads TGTGCCAGTAAGCTAGCGGTAACCGGGGAGCTGTTTTTT. Translating it yields CASKLAVTGELFF.

The chain uses TRBV10-3 and TRBJ2-7; D gene uncertain. In germline, CDR1 is ENHRY, CDR2 SYGVKD. V was pared by 7 bases and J by 5 bases, with 12 bases between. The CDR3 spans 12 residues. For the CDR3, the DNA is TGTGCCATCAAGGGTGGGATAGACGAGCAGTACTTC. Protein sequence: CAIKGGIDEQYF.

The genes are TRBV10-1 and TRBJ2-1, with D maybe TRBD2 (6 bases). Germline V gives CDR1 WNHNN, CDR2 SYGVQD (reference sequence). This CDR3 has 14 amino acids. V was shortened by 6 bases and J by 9 bases, with 18 bases between the two germline ends. CDR3 protein: CASREGAGLGEQFF. The DNA of the CDR3 is TGCGCCAGCAGGGAGGGAGCTGGGTTGGGTGAGCAGTTCTTC.

The V gene is TRBV28, the J gene TRBJ1-5; D call uncertain. Germline CDR1 is MDHEN and CDR2 is SYDVKM. The V gene lost 6 bases and the J gene lost 4 bases, with 7 bases spanning the gap. The CDR3 totals 12 residues. The CDR3 DNA sequence: TGTGCCAGCAGCGCACCAAATCAGCCCCAGCATTTT. Amino acids: CASSAPNQPQHF.

Of note for this clone: This sample also contains other DNA sequences that code for the same CDR3. The chain joins TRBV28 to TRBJ1-5; D unresolved. Per the germline V gene, CDR1 is MDHEN and CDR2 is SYDVKM. The CDR3 is 14 amino acids. V lost 1 base, J lost 2 bases, and 6 bases lay in between. CDR3 DNA: TGTGCCAGCAGTTTATCGGCGGGCAATCAGCCCCAGCATTTT. Protein sequence: CASSLSAGNQPQHF.

The chain couples TRBV19 to TRBJ2-3; maybe TRBD1 (5 bases). The CDR3 contains 16 residues. Germline V gene lookup returns CDR1 LNHDA and CDR2 SQIVND (reference sequence). V dropped 6 bases and J dropped 5 bases, with 21 bases sitting between them. The CDR3, as DNA: TGTGCCAGTAGGTCGACAGTAGGGGCAAAGGTAGATACGCAGTATTTT. It codes for CASRSTVGAKVDTQYF.

V and J are TRBV27 and TRBJ1-2; D is ambiguous. CDR3 length equals 14 residues. V was shortened by 5 bases and J by 7 bases, with 17 bases between the two germline ends. From germline, CDR1 is MNHEY and CDR2 SMNVEV (reference sequence). Here the CDR3 DNA reads TGTGCCAGCAGTCGCCAGGTTGAGGCGGGTGGCTACACCTTC. It is translated as CASSRQVEAGGYTF.

The J gene is TRBJ2-2, the V gene TRBV5-1; the match to TRBD1 covers 9 bases. This CDR3 comprises 16 residues. The germline CDR1 and CDR2 sequences are SGHRS and YFSETQ. The trim removed 0 bases at V and 1 base at J, leaving 1 base unmatched. CDR3 sequence reads: CASSLDRGLNTGELFF. In DNA, the CDR3 is TGCGCCAGCAGCTTGGACAGGGGGCTGAACACCGGGGAGCTGTTTTTT. The full variable domain, with the rest looked up from reference TRBV5-1 and TRBJ2-2, is KAGVTQTPRYLIKTRGQQVTLSCSPISGHRSVSWYQQTPGQGLQFLFEYFSETQRNKGNFPGRFSGRQFSNSRSEMNVSTLELGDSALYLCASSLDRGLNTGELFFGEGSRLTVL.

The chain employs TRBV6-1 and TRBJ1-1; D is perhaps TRBD1 (5 bases). V was pared by 2 bases and J by 0 bases, with 13 bases between. The CDR3 has 16 residues. The germline V gene has CDR1 MNHNS and CDR2 SASEGT. As DNA, the CDR3 is TGTGCCAGCAGTGAATCTAACCAACAGGTGAACACTGAAGCTTTCTTT. It encodes CASSESNQQVNTEAFF.